The entry below gives a single TCR beta chain sequence along with its context. This CDR3 region has 15 residues. The germline V gene encodes CDR1 SQVTM and CDR2 ANQGSEA. Trimming cost V 5 bases and J 4 bases, with 18 bases left between them. The data were produced by immunoSEQ multiplex PCR, yet TCRdb's version contains in-frame clones alone and is incomplete. The table lists roughly 60,000 clones, 95% to 97% of them singletons. The sample belongs to a study of T cell changes during pregnancy in multiple sclerosis. The specimen comprised CD8+ T cells from peripheral blood mononuclear cells, sampled after pregnancy. This sequence joins TRBV29-1 and TRBJ2-1; D may be TRBD1 (6 bases). The receptor was isolated from a female donor with multiple sclerosis, enrolled in a pregnancy study. The DNA for the CDR3 is TGCAGCGTTCTCACCAGGGCAGGGGTTTACAATGAGCAGTTCTTC. As protein: CSVLTRAGVYNEQFF.